A selection of T cell receptor beta chains follows, all from one sample in a study of cytomegalovirus exposure and HLA in healthy donors. Assay used: immunoSEQ multiplex PCR; TCRdb lists only in-frame clones, some missing. The repertoire has 100,000 to 150,000 clones, 70% to 80% of them found once; the top ten carry roughly 2%. Sequences were obtained from PBMCs. These receptors all come from a man aged 50 to 59 in good health and CMV-seronegative. Both conserved end residues are part of each CDR3. The order of the fields is V gene, J gene, clone size, D gene, CDR3 protein, CDR3 DNA. D genes are given only for firm matches. A row's size may be missing; if present it is once, few, many or a size class.

V: TRBV5-1; J: TRBJ2-7; size: -; D: -; CDR3: CASSSPRAGFSYEQYF; DNA: TGCGCCAGCAGCTCCCCTAGGGCAGGGTTCTCCTACGAGCAGTACTTC
V: TRBV19; J: TRBJ2-7; size: once; D: -; CDR3: CASSLQTPGDEQYF; DNA: TGTGCCAGTAGTCTCCAGACCCCCGGAGACGAGCAGTACTTC
V: TRBV9; J: TRBJ2-1; size: -; D: -; CDR3: CASNEGGPGGQFAYNEQFF; DNA: TGTGCCAGCAACGAGGGAGGCCCAGGAGGCCAATTTGCCTACAATGAGCAGTTCTTC
V: TRBV5-1; J: TRBJ2-7; size: -; D: TRBD1; CDR3: CASSPTGTNYEQYF; DNA: TGCGCCAGCAGCCCGACAGGGACAAACTACGAGCAGTACTTC
V: TRBV4-1; J: TRBJ2-5; size: -; D: -; CDR3: CASSQMTGLGRETQYF; DNA: TGCGCCAGCAGCCAGATGACAGGTCTGGGGAGAGAGACCCAGTACTTC
V: TRBV11-3; J: TRBJ2-2; size: -; D: -; CDR3: CASSIGPTSMNTGELFF; DNA: TGTGCCAGCAGCATAGGCCCGACTAGTATGAACACCGGGGAGCTGTTTTTT
V: TRBV7-3; J: TRBJ2-2; size: -; D: -; CDR3: CASSATGGELFF; DNA: TGTGCCAGCAGCGCGACAGGCGGGGAGCTGTTTTTT
V: TRBV7-2; J: TRBJ1-1; size: -; D: TRBD1; CDR3: CANTGTGGTEAFF; DNA: TGTGCCAACACCGGGACAGGGGGCACTGAAGCTTTCTTT
V: TRBV19; J: TRBJ1-6; size: -; D: TRBD1; CDR3: CASSGQVVNSPLHF; DNA: TGTGCCAGTAGTGGACAGGTGGTGAATTCACCCCTCCACTTT
V: TRBV6-1; J: TRBJ2-7; size: -; D: -; CDR3: CASSEEGWVTTFYEQYF; DNA: TGTGCCAGCAGTGAAGAAGGCTGGGTGACAACCTTCTACGAGCAGTACTTC
V: TRBV2; J: TRBJ2-3; size: few; D: TRBD2; CDR3: CATGRGGGPQYF; DNA: TGTGCCACTGGCCGCGGGGGGGGGCCGCAGTATTTT
V: TRBV5-6; J: TRBJ2-3; size: -; D: TRBD2; CDR3: CASSHTSGRGADTQYF; DNA: TGTGCCAGCAGCCATACTAGCGGGCGGGGAGCAGATACGCAGTATTTT
V: TRBV5-1; J: TRBJ2-6; size: once; D: TRBD1; CDR3: CASSDRDRVAGANVLTF; DNA: TGCGCCAGCAGCGACCGGGACAGGGTGGCTGGGGCCAACGTCCTGACTTTC
V: TRBV27; J: TRBJ2-5; size: -; D: TRBD2; CDR3: CASSFRRGAGETQYF; DNA: TGTGCCAGCAGTTTTAGGCGGGGGGCCGGGGAGACCCAGTACTTC
V: TRBV14; J: TRBJ2-1; size: -; D: -; CDR3: CASSQVQGGGWFF; DNA: TGTGCCAGCAGCCAAGTACAGGGCGGGGGATGGTTCTTC
V: TRBV11-3; J: TRBJ2-7; size: -; D: -; CDR3: CASSLTGTYEQYF; DNA: TGTGCCAGCAGCCTAACGGGGACCTACGAGCAGTACTTC
V: TRBV6-1; J: TRBJ2-5; size: -; D: TRBD1; CDR3: CASSTFGQGQETQYF; DNA: TGTGCCAGCAGTACCTTTGGACAGGGCCAAGAGACCCAGTACTTC
V: TRBV6-1; J: TRBJ2-6; size: -; D: TRBD1; CDR3: CASSERDRRLLSSGANVLTF; DNA: TGTGCCAGCAGTGAACGGGACAGAAGACTCCTTAGCTCTGGGGCCAACGTCCTGACTTTC
V: TRBV19; J: TRBJ2-3; size: -; D: -; CDR3: CAMDYKYF; DNA: TGTGCCATGGACTATAAGTATTTT
V: TRBV7-9; J: TRBJ2-5; size: -; D: TRBD2; CDR3: CASSLAGGIREETQYF; DNA: TGTGCCAGCAGCTTAGCGGGGGGGATCAGGGAAGAGACCCAGTACTTC
V: TRBV2; J: TRBJ2-3; size: -; D: TRBD1; CDR3: CASRKGTVADTQYF; DNA: TGTGCCAGCAGGAAAGGGACAGTAGCAGATACGCAGTATTTT
V: TRBV27; J: TRBJ1-1; size: -; D: -; CDR3: CASSPRPSYGEAFF; DNA: TGTGCCAGCAGTCCACGTCCTAGTTACGGGGAAGCTTTCTTT
V: TRBV6-5; J: TRBJ1-2; size: -; D: TRBD1; CDR3: CASRRTGDSWSYTF; DNA: TGTGCCAGCAGGCGGACAGGGGATAGCTGGAGCTACACCTTC
V: TRBV4-1; J: TRBJ2-3; size: -; D: TRBD1; CDR3: CASRKTGVGKPSTDTQYF; DNA: TGCGCCAGCAGAAAGACAGGGGTCGGAAAACCTAGCACAGATACGCAGTATTTT
V: TRBV4-1; J: TRBJ2-1; size: -; D: TRBD2; CDR3: CASSQSGAGNNEQFF; DNA: TGCGCCAGCAGCCAAAGCGGGGCAGGCAACAATGAGCAGTTCTTC
V: TRBV7-8; J: TRBJ1-2; size: few; D: TRBD1; CDR3: CASSLATGSNYGYTF; DNA: TGTGCCAGCAGCTTAGCGACAGGGTCTAACTATGGCTACACCTTC